This TCR beta chain was recovered during a study of technical replicates of blood from several donors. Clones were sequenced by immunoSEQ multiplex PCR, and TCRdb holds only the in-frame ones, with some missing. The repertoire has approximately 79,000 clones, around 97% of them found once; the top ten carry around 0.18%. Germline CDR1 SEHNR, CDR2 FQNEAQ (reference sequence). The CDR3 contains 14 residues. With 0 bases removed from V and 6 bases from J, the gap between germline ends came to 12 bases. This clonotype originated in a human donor in good health. The specimen was T cells isolated from PBMCs. This sequence joins TRBV7-9 and TRBJ2-7; possibly TRBD2 for D (7 bases). CDR3 coding DNA: TGTGCCAGCAGCTTAGCGGGGGGGGCCGCCGAGCAGTACTTC. Translated, it gives CASSLAGGAAEQYF.